This T cell receptor beta chain is drawn from a study of T cells expressing NK-cell markers. Study overall: Beta-chain profiling covered CD3+CD56+NKG2C+, CD3+CD56+NKG2C- and CD3+CD56-NKG2C+ sorted subsets.

The CDR3 is 16 residues long. Germline CDR1 and CDR2: MNHNS and SASEGT. cDNA encoding TCR beta was synthesized via 5'RACE template switching incorporating UMIs. No DNA is given; TCRdb re-called the 5' RACE reads and lists each CDR3 protein once. The sample shows a few hundred thousand distinct CDR3 sequences, and around 5% sits with its ten largest clones. The receptor's source is a man aged 18-70 years in good health. This rearrangement joins TRBV6-1 to TRBJ1-4; the D call from TCRdb, TRBD1, cannot be confirmed without DNA. Sequencing was done on a sample of blood T cells: a sorted CD56 or NKG2C T cell subset, CD4+ or CD8+ T cells, or bulk PBMC T cells (not recorded which). Here the CDR3 reads CASITVSGSHNEKLFF.